This paragraph reports one TCR beta chain. Losses at the gene ends were 4 bases for V and 3 bases for J; bases not matched to a gene: 5. The CDR3 contains 14 residues. Germline V gives CDR1 MDHEN, CDR2 SYDVKM. RNA was extracted and reverse transcribed into cDNA as the sequencing template. The table came from immunoSEQ multiplex PCR; TCRdb's copy has only in-frame clones and leaves some out. Of roughly 32,000 clones in the sample, roughly 60% were seen once. PBMCs provided sorted CD4+ and CD8+ T cells. The sample comes from a study of CD8+ T cells in alopecia areata. This sequence was found in a human donor with alopecia areata. The sequencing sample was made of NKG2D-high CD8+ T cells sorted from blood. This chain connects TRBV28 to TRBJ2-7, with 8 bases fitting TRBD2. For the CDR3, the DNA is TGTGCCAGCAGTTCGTATAGCGGGAACTACGAGCAGTACTTC. Translation: CASSSYSGNYEQYF.